This T cell receptor beta chain stems from a study of blood T cell repertoires in COVID-19. With 1 base removed from V and 8 bases from J, the gap between germline ends came to 13 bases. The germline V gene encodes CDR1 SGHDT and CDR2 YYEEEE. This CDR3 has 15 amino acids. Profiled with immunoSEQ multiplex PCR; TCRdb holds only in-frame clones, not every one. The repertoire holds around 180,000 clones, with approximately 90% as singletons. The sample was peripheral blood. The clonotype was recovered from a human donor in a cohort sampled during active COVID-19. This chain joins TRBV5-6 and TRBJ1-6; no definite D call. CDR3 in DNA: TGTGCCAGCAGCTTGATGGCGGGGAGCGATTCACCCCTCCACTTT. As protein: CASSLMAGSDSPLHF.